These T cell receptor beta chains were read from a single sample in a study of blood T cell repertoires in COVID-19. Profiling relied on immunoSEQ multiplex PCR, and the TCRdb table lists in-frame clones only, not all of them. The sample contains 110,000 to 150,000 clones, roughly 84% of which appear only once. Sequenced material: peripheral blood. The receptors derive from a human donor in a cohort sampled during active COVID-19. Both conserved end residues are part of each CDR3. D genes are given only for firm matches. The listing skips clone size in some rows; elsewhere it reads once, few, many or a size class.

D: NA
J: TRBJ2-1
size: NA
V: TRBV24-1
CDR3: CATSGPAGKRPNEQFF
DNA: TGTGCCACCAGTGGCCCGGCAGGGAAAAGACCCAATGAGCAGTTCTTC

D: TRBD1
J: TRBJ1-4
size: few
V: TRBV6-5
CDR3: CATHRDRVVRELFF
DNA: TGTGCCACCCACCGGGACAGGGTGGTTAGGGAACTGTTTTTT

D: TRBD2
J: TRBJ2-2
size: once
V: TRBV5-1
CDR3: CASSSFTRLAQGTGELFF
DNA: TGCGCCAGCAGCTCCTTTACAAGACTAGCACAAGGGACCGGGGAGCTGTTTTTT

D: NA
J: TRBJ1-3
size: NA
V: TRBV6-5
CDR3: CASKPNGGAGNTIYF
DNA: TGTGCCAGCAAACCGAACGGGGGGGCTGGAAACACCATATATTTT

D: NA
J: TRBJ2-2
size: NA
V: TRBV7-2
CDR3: CASSLEGRRPYNTGELFF
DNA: TGTGCCAGCAGCTTAGAGGGGCGGCGACCCTATAACACCGGGGAGCTGTTTTTT

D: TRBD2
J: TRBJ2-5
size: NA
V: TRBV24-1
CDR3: CATSDLFSGGAETQYF
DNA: TGTGCCACCAGTGACCTGTTTAGCGGGGGGGCGGAGACCCAGTACTTC

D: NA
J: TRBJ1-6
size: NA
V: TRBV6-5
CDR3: CASRYGTDNSPLHF
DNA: TGTGCCAGCAGGTACGGGACTGACAATTCACCCCTCCACTTT

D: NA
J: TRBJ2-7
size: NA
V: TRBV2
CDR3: CASSDQYEQYF
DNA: TGTGCCAGCAGTGACCAGTACGAGCAGTACTTC

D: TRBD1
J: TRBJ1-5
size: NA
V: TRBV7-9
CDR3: CASSLALTGTGNQPQHF
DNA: TGTGCCAGCAGCTTAGCGCTTACCGGGACAGGGAATCAGCCCCAGCATTTT

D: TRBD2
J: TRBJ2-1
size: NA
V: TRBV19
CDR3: CASSTPKAGGRDEQFF
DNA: TGTGCCAGTAGTACCCCAAAGGCGGGGGGCCGCGATGAGCAGTTCTTC

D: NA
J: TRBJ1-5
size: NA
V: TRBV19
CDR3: CASAWWLGNQPQHF
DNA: TGTGCCAGTGCCTGGTGGCTTGGCAATCAGCCCCAGCATTTT

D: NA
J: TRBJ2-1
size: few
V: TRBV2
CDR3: CASSESGGVNEQFF
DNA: TGTGCCAGCAGTGAGTCCGGAGGGGTTAATGAGCAGTTCTTC

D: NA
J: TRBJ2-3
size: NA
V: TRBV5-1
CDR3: CASRGTGNTDTQYF
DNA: TGCGCCAGCAGAGGTACAGGAAACACAGATACGCAGTATTTT

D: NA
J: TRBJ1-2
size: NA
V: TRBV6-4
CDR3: CATRGAYGYTF
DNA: TGTGCCACCAGGGGAGCCTATGGCTACACCTTC

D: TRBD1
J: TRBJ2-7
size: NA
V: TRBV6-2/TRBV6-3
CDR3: CASSYPSTGHYEQYF
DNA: TGTGCCAGCAGTTACCCCTCGACAGGGCACTACGAGCAGTACTTC

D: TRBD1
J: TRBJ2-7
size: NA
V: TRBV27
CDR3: CASSLRDRGNEQYF
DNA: TGTGCCAGCAGTTTGAGGGACAGGGGGAACGAGCAGTACTTC

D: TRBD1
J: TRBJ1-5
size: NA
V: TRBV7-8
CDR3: CASSLGQGSSNQPQHF
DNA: TGTGCCAGCAGCCTCGGACAGGGTAGTAGCAATCAGCCCCAGCATTTT

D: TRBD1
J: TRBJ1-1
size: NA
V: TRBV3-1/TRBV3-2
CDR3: CASSQGTGLRGEAFF
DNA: TGTGCCAGCAGCCAAGGGACAGGGCTTAGGGGTGAAGCTTTCTTT

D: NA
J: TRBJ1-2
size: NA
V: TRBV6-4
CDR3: CASSDTPGTPGGYTF
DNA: TGTGCCAGCAGTGACACTCCCGGGACTCCGGGGGGCTACACCTTC

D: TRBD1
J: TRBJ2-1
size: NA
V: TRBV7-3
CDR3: CASSLGTGNLQFF
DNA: TGTGCCAGCAGCCTGGGGACAGGGAATTTGCAGTTCTTC

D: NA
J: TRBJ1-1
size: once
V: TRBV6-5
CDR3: CASSYSLDKVLTEAFF
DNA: TGTGCCAGCAGTTACTCGTTGGACAAAGTCCTGACTGAAGCTTTCTTT

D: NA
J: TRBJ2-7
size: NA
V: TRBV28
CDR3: CASRSNRGGQYF
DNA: TGTGCCAGCAGGTCAAATCGGGGAGGCCAGTACTTC

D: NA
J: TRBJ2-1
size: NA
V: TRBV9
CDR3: CASSVDFEQFF
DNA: TGTGCCAGCAGCGTAGACTTTGAGCAGTTCTTC

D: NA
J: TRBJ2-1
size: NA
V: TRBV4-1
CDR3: CASSPDSSSYNEQFF
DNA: TGCGCCAGCAGCCCTGACTCAAGCTCCTACAATGAGCAGTTCTTC

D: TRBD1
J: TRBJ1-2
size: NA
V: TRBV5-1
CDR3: CASTIGTGGYGYTF
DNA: TGCGCCAGCACCATAGGGACAGGCGGATATGGCTACACCTTC

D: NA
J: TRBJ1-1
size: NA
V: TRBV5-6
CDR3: CARAYKRDTEAFF
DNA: TGTGCCAGAGCCTACAAGAGGGACACTGAAGCTTTCTTT

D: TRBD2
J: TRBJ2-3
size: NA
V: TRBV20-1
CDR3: CSAGGLAGYTDTQYF
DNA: TGCAGTGCTGGTGGACTAGCGGGGTACACAGATACGCAGTATTTT

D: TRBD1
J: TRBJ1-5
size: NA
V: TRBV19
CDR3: CASGSGQGGNQPQHF
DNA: TGTGCCAGCGGATCTGGACAGGGGGGCAATCAGCCCCAGCATTTT

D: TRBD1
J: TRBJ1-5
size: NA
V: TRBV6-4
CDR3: CASSDRKDRWNQPQHF
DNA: TGTGCCAGCAGTGACAGGAAGGACAGGTGGAATCAGCCCCAGCATTTT

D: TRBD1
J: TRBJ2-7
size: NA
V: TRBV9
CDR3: CASSARDRDYEQYF
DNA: TGTGCCAGCAGCGCCCGGGACAGGGACTACGAGCAGTACTTC

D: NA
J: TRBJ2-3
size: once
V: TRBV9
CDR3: CASSVDQGKADTQYF
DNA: TGTGCCAGCAGCGTAGACCAGGGGAAGGCAGATACGCAGTATTTT

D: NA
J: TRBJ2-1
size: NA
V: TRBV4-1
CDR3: CASSQDAFTKQFF
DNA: TGCGCCAGCAGCCAAGATGCTTTCACTAAGCAGTTCTTC

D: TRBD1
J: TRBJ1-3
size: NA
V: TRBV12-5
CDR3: CASGLFRTGGIVTIYF
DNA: TGTGCTAGTGGTTTGTTCCGGACAGGGGGAATTGTCACCATATATTTT

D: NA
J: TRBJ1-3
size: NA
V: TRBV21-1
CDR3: CASSRGDFSGNTIYF
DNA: TGTGCCAGCAGCCGCGGGGACTTCTCTGGAAACACCATATATTTT

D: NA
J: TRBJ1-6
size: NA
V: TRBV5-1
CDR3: CASSLDQNSPLHF
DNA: TGCGCCAGCAGCTTGGATCAGAATTCACCCCTCCACTTT

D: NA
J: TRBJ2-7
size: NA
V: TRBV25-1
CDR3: CASSEVVLYF
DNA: TGTGCCAGCAGTGAAGTTGTCCTGTACTTC

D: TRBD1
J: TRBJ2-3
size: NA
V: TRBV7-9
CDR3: CASSDQGARGTDTQYF
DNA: TGTGCCAGCAGCGACCAGGGGGCGCGGGGCACAGATACGCAGTATTTT

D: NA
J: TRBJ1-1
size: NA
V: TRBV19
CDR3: CASSSRDTPEAAFF
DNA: TGTGCCAGTAGCAGCCGGGACACCCCTGAGGCAGCTTTCTTT

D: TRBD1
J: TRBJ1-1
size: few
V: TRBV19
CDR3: CASSSDRVGGNTEAFF
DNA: TGTGCCAGTAGTAGCGACAGGGTAGGGGGGAACACTGAAGCTTTCTTT